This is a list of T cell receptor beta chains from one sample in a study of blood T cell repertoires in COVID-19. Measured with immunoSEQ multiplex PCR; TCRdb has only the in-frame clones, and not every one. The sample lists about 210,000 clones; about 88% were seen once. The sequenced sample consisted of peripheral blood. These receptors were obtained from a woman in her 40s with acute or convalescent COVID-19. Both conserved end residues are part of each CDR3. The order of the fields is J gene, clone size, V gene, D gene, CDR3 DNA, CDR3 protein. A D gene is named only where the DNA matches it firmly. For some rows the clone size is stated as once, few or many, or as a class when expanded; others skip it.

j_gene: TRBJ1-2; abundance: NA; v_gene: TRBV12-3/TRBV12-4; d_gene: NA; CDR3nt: TGTGCCAGCAGTTTCTTAATCGGGGGTGGCTACACCTTC; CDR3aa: CASSFLIGGGYTF
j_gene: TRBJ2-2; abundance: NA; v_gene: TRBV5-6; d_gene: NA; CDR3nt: TGTGCCAGCAGCCCAGGGGACGGCGGGGAGCTGTTTTTT; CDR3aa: CASSPGDGGELFF
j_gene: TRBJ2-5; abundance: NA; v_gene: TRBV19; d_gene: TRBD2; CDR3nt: TGTGCCAGTAACTCTTTGCCAGGGAGGGGACAAGAGACCCAGTACTTC; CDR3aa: CASNSLPGRGQETQYF
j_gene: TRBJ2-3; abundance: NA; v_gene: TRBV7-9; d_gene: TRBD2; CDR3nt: TGTGCCAGCAGCGTGCGGGGGGGCCGGACAGATACGCAGTATTTT; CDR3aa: CASSVRGGRTDTQYF
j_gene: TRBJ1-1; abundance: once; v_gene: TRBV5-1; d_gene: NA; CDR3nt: TGCGCCAGCAGCGAAATCAGGGATCACACTGAAGCTTTCTTT; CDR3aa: CASSEIRDHTEAFF
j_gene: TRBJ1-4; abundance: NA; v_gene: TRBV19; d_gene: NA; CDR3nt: TGTGCCAGTAGTAGAGGGTTTTTAGCTAATGAAAAACTGTTTTTT; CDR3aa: CASSRGFLANEKLFF
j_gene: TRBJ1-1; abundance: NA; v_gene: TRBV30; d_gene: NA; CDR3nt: TGTGCCTGGAGTGAGGCAGGGATCACTGAAGCTTTCTTT; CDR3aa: CAWSEAGITEAFF
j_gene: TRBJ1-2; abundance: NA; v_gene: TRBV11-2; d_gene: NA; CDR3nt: TGTGCCAGCAGCCCACAGGTTAACTATGGCTACACCTTC; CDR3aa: CASSPQVNYGYTF
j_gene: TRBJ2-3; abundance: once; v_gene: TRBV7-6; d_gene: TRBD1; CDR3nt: TGTGCCAGCAGCTTACAGTCGACAGGGATGTTAGCAGATACGCAGTATTTT; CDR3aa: CASSLQSTGMLADTQYF
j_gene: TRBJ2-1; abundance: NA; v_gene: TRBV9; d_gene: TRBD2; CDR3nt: TGTGCCAGCAGCGTAGCGGGGGGGGGTTACAATGAGCAGTTCTTC; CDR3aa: CASSVAGGGYNEQFF